Following are 14 T cell receptor beta chains from one sample sequenced in a study of blood T cell repertoires in COVID-19. Some clones are missing from TCRdb's copy, which holds only in-frame ones; the method was immunoSEQ multiplex PCR. The sample lists more than 140,000 clones, 70% to 90% occurring once. Input material: peripheral blood. The receptors come from a woman aged 60-70 years with acute or convalescent COVID-19.

The chain couples TRBV28 to TRBJ2-1, with 14 bases matching TRBD2. The J segment lost 0 bases and the V segment lost 2 bases, leaving 12 bases of the junction unmatched. The germline V gene has CDR1 MDHEN and CDR2 SYDVKM. The CDR3 spans 21 residues. The DNA for the CDR3 is TGTGCCAGCAGTTTACCCCGACTAGCGGGGGGGCTCTCGAGCTCCTACAATGAGCAGTTCTTC. Translating it yields CASSLPRLAGGLSSSYNEQFF.

The chain has TRBV12-5 and TRBJ2-4, with a weak D call TRBD1 (6 bases). The CDR3 length is 17 residues. Trimming removed 5 bases from V and 1 base from J, with 18 bases in between. Germline V gene data show CDR1 as LGHNT and CDR2 as FRNRAP. CDR3 sequence: CASGAVQGWTAKNIQYF. The CDR3 DNA is TGTGCTAGTGGTGCGGTACAGGGATGGACGGCCAAAAACATTCAGTACTTC.

The gene calls are TRBV24-1 and TRBJ1-2, with 7 bases fitting TRBD1. The trim removed 3 bases at V and 2 bases at J, leaving 2 bases unmatched. CDR3 length: 14 residues. Per the germline V gene, CDR1 is KGHDR and CDR2 is SFDVKD. The CDR3 reads CATSDQDRNYGYTF. In DNA form, the CDR3 reads TGTGCCACCAGTGATCAGGACAGGAACTATGGCTACACCTTC.

The rearrangement uses TRBV24-1 and TRBJ2-5; weak D call: TRBD1 (6 bases). The V gene's germline CDR1 is KGHDR and CDR2 SFDVKD. The ends were cut back, 1 base at V and 2 bases at J, with 13 bases in the middle. CDR3 size: 16 residues. CDR3: CATSDFGTGQQETQYF. The DNA for the CDR3 is TGTGCCACCAGTGATTTTGGCACAGGGCAGCAAGAGACCCAGTACTTC.

This chain uses TRBV10-3 with TRBJ2-1; TRBD2 might be the D (5 bases). The CDR3 is 12 amino acids. CDR1 and CDR2 from the germline V gene are ENHRY and SYGVKD. V was pared by 3 bases and J by 10 bases, with 10 bases between. The CDR3: CAISDGVGEQFF. The CDR3 DNA reads as TGTGCCATCAGTGACGGGGTAGGGGAGCAGTTCTTC.

CDR3 sequence: CASSLVREAEAFF. The CDR3 nucleotides are TGCGCCAGCAGCTTGGTCAGGGAAGCTGAAGCTTTCTTT. The chain combines TRBV5-1 with TRBJ1-1, with D possibly TRBD1 on 5 matching bases. V was trimmed by 0 bases and J by 6 bases, leaving 9 bases between them. This CDR3 has 13 amino acids. Germline V gene sequence: CDR1 SGHRS, CDR2 YFSETQ.

This clone appeared a single time. V gene TRBV18 combines with J gene TRBJ1-2; 10 bases agree with TRBD1. Per germline, CDR1 KGHSH and CDR2 LQKENI. The J segment lost 7 bases and the V segment lost 3 bases, leaving 8 bases of the junction unmatched. This CDR3 is built from 15 residues. CDR3 in DNA: TGTGCCAGCTCACCGAGGACAGGGGGGAATTCTGGCTACACCTTC. Protein: CASSPRTGGNSGYTF.

The chain employs TRBV9 and TRBJ2-1; D possibly corresponds to TRBD2 (6 bases). CDR1 and CDR2 from the germline V gene are SGDLS and YYNGEE. The CDR3 is made up of 16 amino acids. Trimming took off 0 bases at V and 4 bases at J, with 14 bases between the two ends. Here the CDR3 DNA reads TGTGCCAGCAGCGTAGATTCGGGGGAGCCTTACAATGAGCAGTTCTTC. It specifies CASSVDSGEPYNEQFF.

In its sample, this clone was seen a few times. This chain joins TRBV20-1 and TRBJ2-7; no reliable D call. V gave up 3 bases and J gave up 4 bases, with 10 bases separating them. CDR1 is DFQATT, CDR2 SNEGSKA, per germline (reference sequence). The CDR3 spans 12 residues. CDR3: CSASWREYEQYF. Here the CDR3 DNA reads TGCAGTGCTAGTTGGAGAGAGTACGAGCAGTACTTC.

The chain employs TRBV4-1 and TRBJ1-1; 12 bases map to TRBD1. Germline trimming cut 4 bases from V and 0 bases from J; bases unmatched to any gene: 15. Per the germline V gene, CDR1 is MGHRA and CDR2 is YSYEKL. The CDR3 extends over 20 amino acids. As DNA, the CDR3 is TGCGCCAGCAGCCCCTCAATAATTCGGGACAGGGGGCGGGTGAACACTGAAGCTTTCTTT. Translated: CASSPSIIRDRGRVNTEAFF.

The V gene is TRBV5-4, the J gene TRBJ2-3, with TRBD1 identical over 8 bases. The CDR3 has 16 amino acids. CDR1 is SGHNT and CDR2 is YYREEE in the germline V gene (reference sequence). V was pared by 1 base and J by 7 bases, with 11 bases of the junction left unmatched. Here the CDR3 reads CASSLPDRGKRNTQYF. The CDR3 DNA sequence: TGTGCCAGCAGCTTGCCCGACAGGGGAAAGAGGAATACGCAGTATTTT.

This clone occurred once. The chain employs TRBV28 and TRBJ2-7, with TRBD1 as a possible D gene (6 bases). Trimming took 8 bases from V and 5 from J, leaving 13 bases between them. Germline CDR1 MDHEN, CDR2 SYDVKM. This CDR3 has 12 amino acids. The chain's CDR3 is CASCGQYHEQYF. The DNA for the CDR3 is TGTGCCAGCTGTGGACAGTACCACGAGCAGTACTTC.

The gene calls are TRBV19 and TRBJ2-1; 7 positions match TRBD1. Germline V lookup: CDR1 LNHDA, CDR2 SQIVND (reference sequence). The CDR3 covers 14 residues. V was clipped by 10 bases and J by 3 bases; unmatched bases: 9. CDR3 in amino acids: CATPGRQGYNEQFF. The CDR3, as DNA: TGTGCCACCCCGGGGAGACAGGGCTACAATGAGCAGTTCTTC. Supplemented by reference TRBV19 and TRBJ2-1, the full variable domain reads DGGITQSPKYLFRKEGQNVTLSCEQNLNHDAMYWYRQDPGQGLRLIYYSQIVNDFQKGDIAEGYSVSREKKESFPLTVTSAQKNPTAFYLCATPGRQGYNEQFFGPGTRLTVL.

This clone was recorded a few times. The chain uses TRBV7-9 and TRBJ2-2, with D tentatively TRBD2 (7 bases). Trimming pared 9 bases from V and 3 bases from J, leaving 17 bases between. Germline assignment: CDR1 SEHNR and CDR2 FQNEAQ (reference sequence). This CDR3 region has 15 residues. The CDR3 DNA reads TGTGCCAGTACTGGCCGGGGGGCTGACACCGGGGAGCTGTTTTTT. Its translation: CASTGRGADTGELFF.